The source of this T cell receptor beta chain is a study of immune heterogeneity within non-small cell lung tumors. In its sample, this clonotype ranks as medium-sized (0.01 to 0.1%). The template consisted of bulk tumor genomic DNA, with roughly 0.55 ug used per sample. Surgeons took several biopsies per primary tumor, spaced far apart, during surgery. Before undergoing curative surgery, patients had newly diagnosed non-small cell lung cancer that was untreated. V was clipped by 7 bases and J by 5 bases; unmatched bases: 13. Germline values: CDR1 LNHDA, CDR2 SQIVND (reference sequence). The CDR3 consists of 15 residues. With 32 V and 13 J primers, multiplex PCR amplified the TCR beta CDR3. TCRdb re-derived calls from the multiplex PCR reads in MiXCR, one entry per CDR3 protein. The data contain more than 10,000 distinct CDR3 sequences, around 23% of them seen just once; the ten biggest clones take up under 15%.

Sequenced sample: lung tumor tissue. The TCR was taken from a man aged 50-59 years with non-small cell lung cancer. The V and J genes are TRBV19 and TRBJ1-2; 7 positions match TRBD1. CDR3 region: CASKISGTETYGYTF. DNA of the CDR3: TGTGCCAGTAAGATATCCGGGACAGAAACTTATGGCTACACCTTC.